One sample yielded the 20 T cell receptor beta chains listed below, sequenced in a study of T cell repertoires in cytomegalovirus infection. In TCRdb, the reads were re-called with MiXCR into one record per CDR3 protein. The table lists approximately 500,000 distinct CDR3 sequences, roughly 10% of them singletons. The sequencing input was PBMCs. The source of these receptors is a human donor in good health (CMV status not recorded). Some clones in this sample may be carry-over from other donors' samples.

The chain combines TRBV28 with TRBJ2-7, with 9 bases matching TRBD1. From germline, CDR1 is MDHEN and CDR2 SYDVKM. V lost 5 bases, J lost 2 bases, and 16 bases stayed unmatched. The CDR3 spans 18 residues. The CDR3 DNA sequence: TGTGCCAGCAGTAAATTCGAACCGACAGGGGGGTATCCCTACGAGCAGTACTTC. It encodes CASSKFEPTGGYPYEQYF.

The table lists this clonotype with a few counts. The chain uses TRBV20-1 and TRBJ2-6; no clear D gene. Germline V gives CDR1 DFQATT, CDR2 SNEGSKA (reference sequence). Trimming left V 3 bases short and J 2 bases short, with 8 bases between. CDR3 length: 14 amino acids. The CDR3 sequence is CSARETAGANVLTF. The CDR3 nucleotides read TGCAGTGCTAGGGAGACGGCTGGGGCCAACGTCCTGACTTTC.

This chain links TRBV2 with TRBJ2-2; 10 positions match TRBD2. Per germline, CDR1 SNHLY and CDR2 FYNNEI. The ends lost 6 bases at V and 4 bases at J; junction bases unmatched: 8. The CDR3 sequence is 16 residues long. In DNA form, the CDR3 reads TGTGCCAGCAGCCCCGGGACTAGCGCCCTCACCGGGGAGCTGTTTTTT. Its translation: CASSPGTSALTGELFF. The entire variable domain, with the rest obtained from reference TRBV2 and TRBJ2-2, is as follows: EPEVTQTPSHQVTQMGQEVILRCVPISNHLYFYWYRQILGQKVEFLVSFYNNEISEKSEIFDDQFSVERPDGSNFTLKIRSTKLEDSAMYFCASSPGTSALTGELFFGEGSRLTVL.

This clonotype was seen a few times. V usage is TRBV9 and J usage is TRBJ2-2; TRBD2 matches 7 bases. CDR3 length equals 16 residues. V lost 0 bases, J lost 5 bases, and 7 bases stayed unmatched. Germline V gene data show CDR1 as SGDLS and CDR2 as YYNGEE. The CDR3 loop reads CASSVARGEATGELFF. The CDR3 coding sequence is TGTGCCAGCAGCGTAGCTCGGGGGGAAGCTACCGGGGAGCTGTTTTTT.

This clonotype was picked up many times. The chain carries TRBV7-9 and TRBJ2-7; unclear D gene. V lost 3 bases and J lost 1, with 7 bases in between. The CDR3 has 13 amino acids. Per the germline V gene, CDR1 is SEHNR and CDR2 is FQNEAQ (reference sequence). The CDR3, as DNA: TGTGCCAGCAGCTTGCAACAGTCCTACGAGCAGTACTTC. Translating gives CASSLQQSYEQYF.

This clonotype was seen a few times. The J gene is TRBJ2-7, the V gene TRBV5-1; 9 nucleotides line up with TRBD2. This CDR3 contains 14 residues. Trimming removed 2 bases from V and 5 bases from J; junction bases left unmatched: 5. CDR1 SGHRS and CDR2 YFSETQ come from the germline V gene. As DNA, the CDR3 is TGCGCCAGCAGCTTAAGCGGGAGGTGGAACGAGCAGTACTTC. The encoded protein is CASSLSGRWNEQYF.

The CDR3 sequence is CSARSSTSSEAFF. CDR3 in DNA: TGCAGTGCTAGATCGTCCACTTCTTCAGAAGCTTTCTTT. This chain links TRBV20-1 with TRBJ1-1; D uncertain. The CDR3 length is 13 residues. Germline V gene lookup returns CDR1 DFQATT and CDR2 SNEGSKA (reference sequence). Deletions cut 2 bases from V and 8 bases from J, with 15 bases between.

In its sample, this clonotype was seen many times. The genes are TRBV20-1 and TRBJ2-7, with 15 bases aligning to TRBD2. This CDR3 comprises 14 residues. J was trimmed by 1 base and V by 5 bases; bases with no gene match: 0. Germline V gives CDR1 DFQATT, CDR2 SNEGSKA (reference sequence). CDR3: CSAGLAGGSYEQYF. Here the CDR3 DNA reads TGCAGTGCTGGACTAGCGGGAGGGTCCTACGAGCAGTACTTC.

The sample holds a few counts of this clonotype. The chain has TRBV5-1 and TRBJ1-2; tentatively, D is TRBD1 (5 bases). V shed 7 bases and J shed 4 bases, with 17 bases lying between them. The CDR3 runs 14 residues. Germline loops: CDR1 SGHRS, CDR2 YFSETQ. CDR3 region: CASVSGETGYGYTF. CDR3 coding DNA: TGCGCCAGCGTTTCGGGGGAGACTGGCTATGGCTACACCTTC.

The sample holds many counts of this clonotype. V gene TRBV5-4 combines with J gene TRBJ2-7, with 12 bases that match TRBD2. Trimming took 4 bases from V and 3 from J; bases not matched to a gene: 5. The CDR3 extends over 15 amino acids. The germline V gene encodes CDR1 SGHNT and CDR2 YYREEE (reference sequence). This CDR3 is CASSKTSGRNYEQYF. The CDR3 DNA reads as TGTGCCAGCAGCAAGACTAGCGGGAGAAACTACGAGCAGTACTTC.

This clonotype was found a few times. A junction boundary mismatches the germline segment, possibly from a read error. The chain has TRBV28 and TRBJ2-7; D is perhaps TRBD1 or TRBD2 (5 bases each). This CDR3 region has 10 residues. Germline V gene sequence: CDR1 MDHEN, CDR2 SYDVKM. CDR3 DNA sequence: TGTGCCAGCAGTCTCGGGGCAGCCTATTTC. Translating gives CASSLGAAYF.

This clonotype was seen at least ten times. The rearrangement joins TRBV20-1 to TRBJ2-7; perhaps TRBD1 as D (6 bases). This CDR3 has 14 residues. Germline V gene data show CDR1 as DFQATT and CDR2 as SNEGSKA (reference sequence). V was clipped by 3 bases and J by 0 bases, with 12 bases between them. The CDR3 region has the DNA TGCAGTGCTAGTCAGGGGACAAACTCCTACGAGCAGTACTTC. It is translated as CSASQGTNSYEQYF.

This clonotype has a count of ten or more. This chain connects TRBV11-1 to TRBJ2-1, with 9 bases matching TRBD2. J lost 5 bases, V lost 5 bases, and 7 bases had no gene match. The CDR3 spans 15 residues. Per the germline V gene, CDR1 is SGHAT and CDR2 is FQDESV (reference sequence). In DNA, the CDR3 is TGTGCCAGCAGCGGGACTAGCTTACTGAACAATGAGCAGTTCTTC. Translated, it gives CASSGTSLLNNEQFF.

The table lists this clonotype with many counts. The chain combines TRBV2 with TRBJ2-3; tentative D call: TRBD2 (5 bases). V lost 5 bases and J lost 2, with 11 bases in between. Per the germline V gene, CDR1 is SNHLY and CDR2 is FYNNEI. The CDR3 runs 14 residues. Written as DNA, the CDR3 is TGTGCCAGCAGTACGGACTCAGCCACAGATACGCAGTATTTT. It encodes CASSTDSATDTQYF.

This clonotype was detected many times. The chain couples TRBV6-1 to TRBJ2-5; no clear D gene. V lost 7 bases, J lost 0 bases, and 12 bases lay in between. Per germline, CDR1 MNHNS and CDR2 SASEGT. This CDR3 comprises 14 residues. CDR3 sequence: CASIKEPYQETQYF. The CDR3 nucleotides are TGTGCCAGCATAAAGGAGCCTTACCAAGAGACCCAGTACTTC.

This clonotype turned up a few times. The genes are TRBV3-1 and TRBJ1-1; D gene ambiguous. Germline lookup yields CDR1 LGHDT and CDR2 YNNKEL (reference sequence). V was clipped by 0 bases and J by 5 bases, with 10 bases between them. This CDR3 has 14 amino acids. For the CDR3, the DNA is TGTGCCAGCAGCCAAGAGGGGAGCTGGACTGAAGCTTTCTTT. Translation gives CASSQEGSWTEAFF.

The chain joins TRBV19 to TRBJ1-1; perhaps TRBD1 as D (6 bases). V was pared by 3 bases and J by 11 bases, with 19 bases between. The length of the CDR3 is 14 residues. Looked up from germline, CDR1 is LNHDA and CDR2 is SQIVND (reference sequence). CDR3 amino acids: CASSIDVPAGEAFF. CDR3 nucleotide sequence: TGTGCCAGTAGTATTGATGTTCCGGCAGGGGAGGCTTTCTTT.

The chain joins TRBV29-1 to TRBJ1-1, with unresolved D. Germline V CDR1 and CDR2: SQVTM, ANQGSEA. This CDR3 region has 14 residues. V lost 4 bases to trimming and J lost 1 base, with 13 bases between them. The CDR3 DNA follows: TGCAGCGTTGGATTTCGGATGCAGAACACTGAAGCTTTCTTT. The encoded protein is CSVGFRMQNTEAFF.

This clonotype appeared a few times. J is TRBJ1-1 and V is TRBV2; 7 positions agree with TRBD1. The germline V gene has CDR1 SNHLY and CDR2 FYNNEI. The CDR3 spans 13 residues. With V trimmed by 7 bases and J by 3 bases, 5 bases remained unmatched. The CDR3 coding sequence is TGTGCCAGCAATCAGGGGGAGTACACTGAAGCTTTCTTT. Amino acids: CASNQGEYTEAFF.

The rearrangement uses TRBV9 and TRBJ2-1; D uncertain. The CDR3 sequence is 15 residues long. CDR1 SGDLS and CDR2 YYNGEE come from the germline V gene. V was clipped by 3 bases and J by 3 bases, with 13 bases between them. CDR3 amino acids: CASSGYSTLYNEQFF. CDR3 bases: TGTGCCAGCAGCGGGTACTCCACCCTCTACAATGAGCAGTTCTTC.